Below, 10 T cell receptor beta chains from the same sample are listed, as sequenced in a study of blood T cells in healthy people across ages (dated by TCRdb to between 2015 and 2016). Preparation of the library involved 5' RACE. This sample was sequenced with an Illumina HiSeq 2500. A second PCR of about 7 to 12 cycles was run with a J-beta primer mix and a sample-barcoded 5' primer. Clones were called with MiXCR by TCRdb after fastp trimmed the public reads at Q25, and only in-frame beta chains were retained. Here each entry gathers all rows of one CDR3 protein and keeps the most common genes and DNA. Counted in this sample were roughly 790,000 distinct CDR3 sequences; around 40% of them appeared once. The top ten clonotypes cover roughly 20% of the sample. Input material: blood. These TCRs come from an older woman in good health.

V gene TRBV20-1 combines with J gene TRBJ2-7, with D possibly TRBD2 on 6 matching bases. The J call is in doubt because the DNA end fits TRBJ2-5 better. CDR1 is DFQATT and CDR2 is SNEGSKA in the germline V gene (reference sequence). This CDR3 has 14 residues. CDR3 coding DNA: TGCAGTGCCGGGGGTGGGAGTAGTTGGGAGACCCAGTACTTC. It encodes CSAGGGSSWETQYF.

This clonotype was seen more than once but under ten times. This chain joins TRBV5-1 and TRBJ2-3; D not certain. Trimming removed 7 bases at V and 3 bases at J, with 15 bases between. The V gene's germline CDR1 is SGHRS and CDR2 YFSETQ. The CDR3 is 14 residues long. The CDR3 nucleotides read TGCGCCAGCGGACGCGTAACTATAACAGATACGCAGTATTTT. Encoded protein: CASGRVTITDTQYF.

This clonotype was recorded many times. The J gene is TRBJ2-1, the V gene TRBV10-3; D perhaps matches TRBD2 (6 bases). The V end lost 5 bases, the J end lost 6 bases, and 17 bases lay between the germline ends. Germline V gene sequence: CDR1 ENHRY, CDR2 SYGVKD. There are 15 residues in the CDR3. The CDR3 sequence: CAISWTGMGGNEQFF. CDR3 in DNA: TGTGCCATCAGTTGGACGGGCATGGGGGGCAATGAGCAGTTCTTC.

This clonotype was detected only once. CDR3 region: CASSVRQAQNTGELFF. The CDR3 DNA reads TGTGCCAGCAGCGTCCGACAGGCCCAGAACACCGGGGAGCTGTTTTTT. The rearrangement uses TRBV7-3 and TRBJ2-2; tentative D call: TRBD1 (6 bases). Looked up from germline, CDR1 is SGHTA and CDR2 is FQGTGA. V lost 5 bases to trimming and J lost 1 base, with 14 bases between them. CDR3 length: 16 residues.

This clonotype showed up just once. The genes are TRBV6-2 or TRBV6-3 and TRBJ2-5; 8 positions agree with TRBD2. The V segment lost 7 bases and the J segment 5 bases; nucleotides outside the gene matches: 18. The length of the CDR3 is 17 residues. CDR1 and CDR2 (germline): MNHEY, SVGEGT. The CDR3 DNA is TGTGCCAGCACCGGCCAAGGCAGTAGCGGGATAGGGGAGACCCAGTACTTC. Amino acids: CASTGQGSSGIGETQYF.

This clonotype was seen many times. CDR3 amino acids: CSVDSGGNTDTQYF. The DNA for the CDR3 is TGCAGCGTTGATAGCGGGGGGAACACAGATACGCAGTATTTT. The chain combines TRBV29-1 with TRBJ2-3, with 10 bases aligning to TRBD2. The CDR3 runs to 14 residues. V was clipped by 3 bases and J by 2 bases; unmatched bases: 2. Germline CDR1 reads SQVTM; CDR2 reads ANQGSEA.

Details on this clonotype: Germline is not matched at one junction end, which may reflect a read error. V gene TRBV10-3 combines with J gene TRBJ1-1; 10 bases fit TRBD1. The CDR3 loop spans 15 amino acids. Per germline, CDR1 ENHRY and CDR2 SYGVKD. CDR3 loop: CAFRGQGKGETEAFF. The CDR3 bases are TGTGCCTTCAGGGGACAGGGGAAAGGTGAGACTGAAGCTTTCTTT.

This clonotype was detected ten times or more. The chain combines TRBV12-3 or TRBV12-4 with TRBJ2-3; TRBD2 agrees at 7 bases. V shed 3 bases, J shed 1 base, and the junction held 4 bases outside the gene matches. CDR3 size: 15 residues. The DNA of the CDR3 is TGTGCCAGCAGTTTGGGACTACTAGGCACAGATACGCAGTATTTT. It translates to CASSLGLLGTDTQYF.

The chain uses TRBV5-1 and TRBJ2-3; TRBD2 matches 8 bases. Trimming at V came to 6 bases and at J to 5 bases, leaving 11 bases not matched to a gene. This CDR3 comprises 15 residues. CDR1 is SGHRS, CDR2 YFSETQ, per germline. The CDR3: CASNGASGLRDTQYF. DNA of the CDR3: TGCGCCAGCAACGGGGCTAGCGGGTTGAGAGATACGCAGTATTTT.

This chain links TRBV2 with TRBJ1-1; 10 bases agree with TRBD1. CDR3 length equals 14 residues. CDR1 and CDR2 (germline): SNHLY, FYNNEI. Unmatched junction bases numbered 9, after V lost 7 bases and J lost 7 bases. The CDR3 loop reads CASTLDRGQVEAFF. The CDR3 DNA reads as TGTGCCAGCACTCTAGACAGGGGGCAAGTTGAAGCTTTCTTT.